The 5 T cell receptor beta chains given below trace back to one sample, sequenced in a study of T cell changes during pregnancy in multiple sclerosis. Assay: immunoSEQ multiplex PCR; the TCRdb copy retains only in-frame clones and omits some. Of 50,000 to 60,000 clones in the sample, about 91% were seen once. The material was CD4+ T cells from peripheral blood mononuclear cells, obtained in the first trimester of pregnancy. These receptors were obtained from a female donor with multiple sclerosis, enrolled in a pregnancy study.

This clone came up a few times. The chain joins TRBV7-9 to TRBJ1-2; D is possibly TRBD1 (6 bases). The CDR3 extends over 15 amino acids. CDR1 SEHNR and CDR2 FQNEAQ come from the germline V gene (reference sequence). V was clipped by 1 base and J by 8 bases, with 17 bases between them. The CDR3: CASSLDPTGKVGYTF. CDR3 bases: TGTGCCAGCAGCTTAGACCCTACAGGGAAGGTCGGCTACACCTTC. Drawing the rest from reference TRBV7-9 and TRBJ1-2, the complete variable domain is DTGVSQNPRHKITKRGQNVTFRCDPISEHNRLYWYRQTLGQGPEFLTYFQNEAQLEKSRLLSDRFSAERPKGSFSTLEIQRTEQGDSAMYLCASSLDPTGKVGYTFGSGTRLTVV.

The count of this clone is one. The chain carries TRBV7-2 and TRBJ1-1; possibly TRBD1 for D (5 bases). With 6 bases removed from V and 1 base from J, the gap between germline ends came to 9 bases. The germline CDR1 and CDR2 sequences are SGHTA and FQGNSA. The CDR3 contains 13 residues. The CDR3 DNA reads as TGTGCCAGCAGACGACAGCAGAACACTGAAGCTTTCTTT. Residues: CASRRQQNTEAFF.

The chain has TRBV6-1 and TRBJ2-4; D is unclear. Germline-derived CDR1 and CDR2 are MNHNS and SASEGT. V was trimmed by 3 bases and J by 9 bases, leaving 15 bases between them. The CDR3 has 14 amino acids. CDR3 residues: CASSDRGESVIQYF. Here the CDR3 DNA reads TGTGCCAGCAGTGATCGAGGCGAGAGCGTCATTCAGTACTTC.

The chain carries TRBV6-1 and TRBJ2-3; D might be TRBD2 (6 bases). CDR3 length: 12 residues. Germline lookup yields CDR1 MNHNS and CDR2 SASEGT. Trimming cost V 1 base and J 9 bases, with 8 bases left between them. CDR3 loop: CASSEVGGTQYF. Here the CDR3 DNA reads TGTGCCAGCAGTGAAGTTGGAGGGACGCAGTATTTT.

The CDR3 is CATAAYTDTQYF. For the CDR3, the DNA is TGTGCCACAGCGGCGTACACAGATACGCAGTATTTT. The rearrangement joins TRBV6-1 to TRBJ2-3; weak D call: TRBD2 (5 bases). Trimming stripped 10 bases from V and 2 bases from J, with 10 bases between. Germline lookup yields CDR1 MNHNS and CDR2 SASEGT. The CDR3 consists of 12 residues.